Listed below are T cell receptor beta chains from one sample, sequenced in a study of response to subunit inactivated influenza vaccine. One entry per CDR3 protein, called by TCRdb with MiXCR from the RT-PCR reads. The sample consists of around 480,000 distinct CDR3 sequences, approximately 11% of them appearing once. The specimen was PBMCs from blood, collected about 40 days after vaccination. Receptors originate from a man aged 50-60 years who received an inactivated influenza vaccine. CDR3s leave out the opening cysteine and the closing phenylalanine or tryptophan.

j_call v_call cdr3_aa
TRBJ2-7 TRBV18 ASGTSYEQY
TRBJ2-1 TRBV7-2 ASSLQGLAGSSEQF
TRBJ2-1 TRBV6-2/TRBV6-3 ASSYSDTAYYNEQF
TRBJ1-1 TRBV7-2 ASSLQDILPFAF
TRBJ1-1 TRBV25-1 ASREGSLNTEAF
TRBJ1-4 TRBV4-3 ASSQARRMNEKLF
TRBJ1-2 TRBV5-6 ASSFAGNSGYT
TRBJ2-1 TRBV6-5 ASSYSLDFFSRGNEQF
TRBJ2-5 TRBV5-1 ASSLGPAGAETQY
TRBJ2-1 TRBV18 ASSAVMWGWNEQF
TRBJ2-3 TRBV9 ASSPVGSTDTQY
TRBJ2-1 TRBV4-2 ASSRDRAANYEQF
TRBJ2-3 TRBV2 ASSEPATDTQY
TRBJ1-2 TRBV28 ASTWGTDNYGYT
TRBJ2-1 TRBV30 AWSLPAKNEQF
TRBJ2-7 TRBV9 ASAGQESYEQY
TRBJ1-5 TRBV19 ASRGQGGNQPQH
TRBJ2-7 TRBV12-3/TRBV12-4 ASSLTGSLANEQY
TRBJ1-1 TRBV9 ASSVGGGEAF
TRBJ2-7 TRBV15 ATSRDMRVREQY
TRBJ2-1 TRBV12-3/TRBV12-4 ASTPGGGAPYNEQF
TRBJ2-5 TRBV27 ASSGRNQETQY
TRBJ1-1 TRBV7-9 ASSSRRGLYTEAF
TRBJ1-4 TRBV29-1 SVRGRPGNRNEKLF
TRBJ2-5 TRBV7-6 ASSLAVAGGLETQY
TRBJ2-1 TRBV9 ASTAGLARDNEQF
TRBJ1-2 TRBV18 ASSPPSVSSYGYT